Shown below are 2 T cell receptor delta chains from a single sample sequenced in a study of delta chains in infants with herpesvirus infections. Gamma-chain- and delta-chain-specific primers converted PBMC RNA into TCR cDNA. TCRdb ran CATT on the RT-PCR reads. Found here are under 1,500 delta-chain clones, around 7% of them singletons; the top ten hold under 10%. Here the sequenced sample was peripheral blood, taken at time point 1 of longitudinal follow-up. These receptors originate from a human donor who was a Ugandan infant, either HIV-exposed or HIV-unexposed (not recorded which).

A few counts support this clone. CDR3 DNA sequence: TGTGCCTGTGACGCCATCGGCCTTCCTACTGGGGGAGACCGTTTTTCGTACACCGATAAACTCATCTTT. As protein: CACDAIGLPTGGDRFSYTDKLIF. J is TRDJ1 and V is TRDV2; D could derive from TRDD2 or TRDD3 (9 bases each). No J gene was available from TCRdb, and it was assigned here by a germline match of the DNA. The CDR3 sequence is 23 residues long. Trimming took 3 bases from V and 0 from J, leaving 37 bases between them. Germline V gives CDR1 GEAIGNYY, CDR2 EKD.

The CDR3 sequence: CALGELEGCTGGPPYTDKLIF. Written as DNA, the CDR3 is TGTGCTCTTGGGGAACTCGAGGGCTGTACTGGGGGACCCCCCTACACCGATAAACTCATCTTT. V gene TRDV1 combines with J gene TRDJ1; 9 nucleotides agree with TRDD3. V gave up 0 bases and J gave up 0 bases; unmatched junction bases: 17. Looked up from germline, CDR1 is TSWWSYY and CDR2 is QGS. CDR3 length equals 21 residues.